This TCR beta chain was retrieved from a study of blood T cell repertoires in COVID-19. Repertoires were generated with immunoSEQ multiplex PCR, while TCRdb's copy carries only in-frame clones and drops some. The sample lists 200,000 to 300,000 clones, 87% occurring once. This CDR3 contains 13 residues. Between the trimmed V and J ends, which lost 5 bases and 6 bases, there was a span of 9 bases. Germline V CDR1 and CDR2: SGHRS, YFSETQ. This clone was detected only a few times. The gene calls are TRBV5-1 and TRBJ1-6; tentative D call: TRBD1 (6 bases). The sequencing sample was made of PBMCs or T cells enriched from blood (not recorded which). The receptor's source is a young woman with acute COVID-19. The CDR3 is CASREDSNSPLHF. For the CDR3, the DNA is TGCGCCAGCAGGGAGGACAGTAATTCACCCCTCCACTTT. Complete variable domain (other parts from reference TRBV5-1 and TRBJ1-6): KAGVTQTPRYLIKTRGQQVTLSCSPISGHRSVSWYQQTPGQGLQFLFEYFSETQRNKGNFPGRFSGRQFSNSRSEMNVSTLELGDSALYLCASREDSNSPLHFGNGTRLTVT.